The 20 T cell receptor beta chains below come from one sample, sequenced in a study of shared clonotypes between healthy human individuals. The protocol was immunoSEQ multiplex PCR, while the TCRdb copy is restricted to in-frame clones and leaves out a portion. The sample has about 600,000 clones, more than 95% seen once. The sequenced material came from naive CD4+ T cells sorted from blood. Subset meaning: CD45RA+ positively selected. The receptors come from a woman aged 25 to 39 in good health.

This clone was detected only once. J is TRBJ1-3 and V is TRBV7-9, with D perhaps TRBD1 (6 bases). CDR3 length equals 16 residues. The germline V and J ends were trimmed by 1 base and 2 bases, with 12 bases remaining between them. Germline lookup yields CDR1 SEHNR and CDR2 FQNEAQ (reference sequence). The chain's CDR3 is CASSLEGGMAGNTIYF. The CDR3 nucleotides read TGTGCCAGCAGCTTAGAGGGGGGAATGGCTGGAAACACCATATATTTT.

V usage is TRBV5-1 and J usage is TRBJ2-7; TRBD1 matches at 8 bases. The ends lost 4 bases at V and 2 bases at J; junction bases unmatched: 8. CDR1 is SGHRS, CDR2 YFSETQ, per germline. The CDR3 is 15 amino acids. The CDR3 loop reads CASSPRTGMTYEQYF. Here the CDR3 DNA reads TGCGCCAGCAGCCCCCGGACAGGGATGACCTACGAGCAGTACTTC.

The chain couples TRBV28 to TRBJ1-1; perhaps TRBD1 as D (6 bases). The V gene's germline CDR1 is MDHEN and CDR2 SYDVKM. The CDR3 is 16 residues long. V lost 5 bases to trimming and J lost 3 bases, with 19 bases between them. CDR3 sequence reads: CASSEAIGQGHTEAFF. CDR3 coding DNA: TGTGCCAGCAGTGAGGCCATAGGGCAGGGGCACACTGAAGCTTTCTTT.

This chain uses TRBV5-4 with TRBJ2-7; D is undetermined. The CDR3 contains 13 residues. The germline V and J ends were trimmed by 1 base and 3 bases, with 8 bases remaining between them. Germline CDR1 and CDR2: SGHNT and YYREEE (reference sequence). CDR3 sequence reads: CASSLQSNYEQYF. In DNA form, the CDR3 reads TGTGCCAGCAGCTTGCAGTCCAACTACGAGCAGTACTTC. The variable domain in full, with the rest retrieved from reference TRBV5-4 and TRBJ2-7, is ETGVTQSPTHLIKTRGQQVTLRCSSQSGHNTVSWYQQALGQGPQFIFQYYREEENGRGNFPPRFSGLQFPNYSSELNVNALELDDSALYLCASSLQSNYEQYFGPGTRLTVT.

V gene TRBV6-1 combines with J gene TRBJ1-3; weak D call: TRBD1 (5 bases). Trimming pared 0 bases from V and 2 bases from J, leaving 8 bases between. Germline lookup yields CDR1 MNHNS and CDR2 SASEGT. There are 15 residues in the CDR3. In DNA form, the CDR3 reads TGTGCCAGCAGTGAAGCGGGGGGACCTGGAAACACCATATATTTT. As protein: CASSEAGGPGNTIYF.

The rearrangement uses TRBV20-1 and TRBJ1-2; D is ambiguous. Per germline, CDR1 DFQATT and CDR2 SNEGSKA (reference sequence). The CDR3 has 11 amino acids. Deletions cut 5 bases from V and 1 base from J, with 5 bases between. The chain's CDR3 is CSAVDNYGYTF. In DNA, the CDR3 is TGCAGTGCTGTAGATAACTATGGCTACACCTTC.

The CDR3 DNA follows: TGTGCCAGCAGCCAAGGCTACATCTCCTACGAGCAGTACTTC. This gives the protein CASSQGYISYEQYF. The chain joins TRBV14 to TRBJ2-7, with D unclear. Germline CDR1 and CDR2: SGHDN and FVKESK. The CDR3 has 14 amino acids. The germline V and J ends were trimmed by 1 base and 0 bases, with 7 bases remaining between them.

In DNA, the CDR3 is TGTGCCAGCAGCCCCCACGATAGCGGGAGCTACGAGCAGTACTTC. Residues: CASSPHDSGSYEQYF. The chain joins TRBV13 to TRBJ2-5, with TRBD2 matching 9 bases. Judging by the DNA end, TRBJ2-7 fits better; the J call may be wrong. The CDR3 extends over 15 amino acids. Germline lookup yields CDR1 PRHDT and CDR2 FYEKMQ (reference sequence).

The chain is built from TRBV4-1 and TRBJ1-4; no reliable D call. CDR1 and CDR2 (germline): MGHRA, YSYEKL. The CDR3 contains 15 residues. Trimming removed 4 bases from V and 1 base from J, with 10 bases in between. DNA for the CDR3: TGCGCCAGCAGCCGAGGACGGGAAACTAATGAAAAACTGTTTTTT. It translates to CASSRGRETNEKLFF.

The chain recombines TRBV5-1 with TRBJ2-5; D is perhaps TRBD2 (5 bases). With the DNA end fitting TRBJ2-7 better, the J assignment may be wrong. Germline loops: CDR1 SGHRS, CDR2 YFSETQ. The CDR3 extends over 16 amino acids. CDR3 DNA: TGCGCCAGCAGCTTGTCCCCTGTCCCAACCGCGGGCGAGCAGTACTTC. Amino acids: CASSLSPVPTAGEQYF.

This sequence joins TRBV5-4 and TRBJ2-7, with TRBD1 identical over 10 bases. Germline lookup yields CDR1 SGHNT and CDR2 YYREEE (reference sequence). The J segment lost 6 bases and the V segment lost 4 bases, leaving 10 bases of the junction unmatched. The CDR3 has 15 residues. CDR3 bases: TGTGCCAGCAGCATACTTGGGACAGGGGTTTCCGAGCAGTACTTC. It is translated as CASSILGTGVSEQYF.

The chain is built from TRBV19 and TRBJ2-2; D gene uncertain. V lost 2 bases and J 4 bases, leaving 11 bases between the germline ends. The CDR3 length is 15 residues. CDR1 and CDR2 from the germline V gene are LNHDA and SQIVND (reference sequence). The CDR3 bases are TGTGCCAGTAGTATAATAACGCCCTCCACCGGGGAGCTGTTTTTT. It is translated as CASSIITPSTGELFF.

The J gene is TRBJ1-2, the V gene TRBV6-5, with D unclear. CDR3 length: 12 amino acids. The V end was cut by 4 bases, the J end by 8 bases, with 11 bases between. Germline loops: CDR1 MNHEY, CDR2 SVGAGI. CDR3 nucleotides: TGTGCCAGCAGTTTCAGCACCGGGGGCTACACCTTC. Amino acids: CASSFSTGGYTF.

The chain recombines TRBV5-8 with TRBJ2-2; D gene unclear. V lost 3 bases to trimming and J lost 3 bases, with 12 bases between them. From germline, CDR1 is SGHTS and CDR2 YDEGEE. The CDR3 is 15 residues long. The CDR3 coding sequence is TGTGCCAGCAGCTATGAAGGTAGATACACCGGGGAGCTGTTTTTT. This translates into CASSYEGRYTGELFF.

The rearrangement links TRBV5-5 to TRBJ1-5; D not certain. The CDR3 sequence is 15 residues long. Trimming pared 3 bases from V and 0 bases from J, leaving 10 bases between. Germline-derived CDR1 and CDR2 are SGHKS and YYEKEE (reference sequence). In DNA, the CDR3 is TGTGCCAGCAGCTCCTGGGTCCTTAGCAATCAGCCCCAGCATTTT. This codes for CASSSWVLSNQPQHF.

V and J are TRBV28 and TRBJ2-2; perhaps TRBD2 as D (6 bases). Germline CDR1 MDHEN, CDR2 SYDVKM. Between the trimmed V and J ends, which lost 6 bases and 2 bases, there was a span of 16 bases. This CDR3 region has 16 residues. The CDR3 region is CASSSGGTRNTGELFF. In nucleotides, the CDR3 is TGTGCCAGCAGCTCCGGAGGGACGCGAAACACCGGGGAGCTGTTTTTT.

This rearrangement joins TRBV13 to TRBJ1-1, with 7 positions matching TRBD1. This CDR3 contains 14 residues. Germline V gene lookup returns CDR1 PRHDT and CDR2 FYEKMQ (reference sequence). V gave up 3 bases and J gave up 1 base; unmatched junction bases: 2. The CDR3 DNA reads as TGTGCCAGCAGCTTCTGGGACAGGAACACTGAAGCTTTCTTT. It translates to CASSFWDRNTEAFF.

The chain links TRBV10-3 to TRBJ2-1; D uncertain. The CDR3 contains 14 residues. CDR1 and CDR2 (germline): ENHRY, SYGVKD. The V gene lost 11 bases and the J gene lost 3 bases, with 17 bases spanning the gap. CDR3 residues: CAAKKAENYNEQFF. In DNA, the CDR3 is TGTGCCGCCAAGAAAGCAGAGAACTACAATGAGCAGTTCTTC.

V is TRBV4-1 and J is TRBJ1-2, with 8 positions matching TRBD1. The J segment lost 2 bases and the V segment lost 1 base, leaving 9 bases of the junction unmatched. This CDR3 has 17 amino acids. The germline CDR1 and CDR2 sequences are MGHRA and YSYEKL. The CDR3 loop is CASSQVQDRERNYGYTF. DNA of the CDR3: TGCGCCAGCAGCCAAGTACAGGACAGGGAACGGAACTATGGCTACACCTTC.

The rearrangement links TRBV6-1 to TRBJ2-1; TRBD2 agrees at 9 bases. Germline trimming cut 1 base from V and 8 bases from J; bases unmatched to any gene: 15. Germline CDR1 MNHNS, CDR2 SASEGT. The CDR3 covers 18 residues. The CDR3 spells CASSEDRIAGGPSDEQFF. DNA of the CDR3: TGTGCCAGCAGTGAAGACAGGATCGCGGGAGGGCCCTCGGATGAGCAGTTCTTC.